The 26 T cell receptor beta chains below were found in one sample sequenced in a study of T cell changes during pregnancy in multiple sclerosis. Using immunoSEQ multiplex PCR, the repertoire was profiled, and TCRdb retains in-frame clones only, with some absent. The sample contains more than 35,000 clones, about 88% of which appear only once. The starting material was CD8+ T cells from peripheral blood mononuclear cells, obtained after pregnancy. These receptors came from a female donor in good health, enrolled as a control in a pregnancy study.

The genes are TRBV18 and TRBJ2-3; no definite D call. The ends were cut back, 0 bases at V and 0 bases at J, with 10 bases in the middle. The CDR3 is made up of 16 amino acids. Germline V CDR1 and CDR2: KGHSH, LQKENI. For the CDR3, the DNA is TGTGCCAGCTCACCACCATCTAACTTTAGCACAGATACGCAGTATTTT. It is translated as CASSPPSNFSTDTQYF.

The V gene is TRBV7-9, the J gene TRBJ2-7; D is undetermined. Between the trimmed V and J ends, which lost 1 base and 2 bases, there was a span of 9 bases. This CDR3 has 14 amino acids. Germline lookup yields CDR1 SEHNR and CDR2 FQNEAQ (reference sequence). The CDR3 DNA reads as TGTGCCAGCAGCTTAGTTAACAGCCCCTACGAGCAGTACTTC. As protein: CASSLVNSPYEQYF.

The rearrangement joins TRBV4-2 to TRBJ1-1; tentative D call: TRBD1 (5 bases). This CDR3 contains 15 residues. Germline V gives CDR1 LGHNA, CDR2 YNFKEQ. The V end was cut by 1 base, the J end by 4 bases, with 13 bases between. The CDR3 DNA is TGTGCCAGCAGCCAAGGGGAAGGGGCAGTCACTGAAGCTTTCTTT. It translates to CASSQGEGAVTEAFF.

The CDR3 DNA sequence: TGTGCCAGCAGCTTAGCTGGGAGACCAGAGACCCAGTACTTC. Amino acids: CASSLAGRPETQYF. V usage is TRBV7-9 and J usage is TRBJ2-5, with D possibly matching TRBD2 (5 bases). The ends were cut back, 0 bases at V and 4 bases at J, with 9 bases in the middle. CDR1 is SEHNR, CDR2 FQNEAQ, per germline (reference sequence). The CDR3 covers 14 residues. The full variable domain, in which reference TRBV7-9 and TRBJ2-5 provide the parts outside the CDR3, is DTGVSQNPRHKITKRGQNVTFRCDPISEHNRLYWYRQTLGQGPEFLTYFQNEAQLEKSRLLSDRFSAERPKGSFSTLEIQRTEQGDSAMYLCASSLAGRPETQYFGPGTRLLVL.

This chain joins TRBV27 and TRBJ2-3; D gene ambiguous. Trimming shortened V by 0 bases and J by 2 bases, and 9 bases separated the two germline ends. Germline V lookup: CDR1 MNHEY, CDR2 SMNVEV (reference sequence). The CDR3 sequence is 15 residues long. The CDR3 bases are TGTGCCAGCAGTTTATCGTCGTCAGACACAGATACGCAGTATTTT. Translation gives CASSLSSSDTDTQYF.

The gene calls are TRBV4-1 and TRBJ1-6, with D unresolved. The germline gives CDR1 MGHRA, CDR2 YSYEKL. The CDR3 consists of 17 residues. V lost 0 bases to trimming and J lost 8 bases, with 17 bases between them. CDR3 residues: CASSQDRRAATDSPLHF. The CDR3 bases are TGCGCCAGCAGCCAAGATCGACGTGCGGCGACGGATTCACCCCTCCACTTT.

The chain has TRBV29-1 and TRBJ2-3; perhaps TRBD2 as D (5 bases). This CDR3 has 11 amino acids. The germline V gene has CDR1 SQVTM and CDR2 ANQGSEA. The V and J ends lost 6 bases and 6 bases respectively, with 10 bases between them. CDR3 region: CSVGEGDTQYF. The CDR3 DNA follows: TGCAGCGTCGGAGAGGGTGATACGCAGTATTTT.

Only a few counts were recorded for this clone. The J gene is TRBJ2-1, the V gene TRBV7-9; D is perhaps TRBD1 (6 bases). CDR1 is SEHNR, CDR2 FQNEAQ, per germline (reference sequence). The V and J ends lost 4 bases and 7 bases respectively, with 14 bases between them. The CDR3 spans 14 residues. The DNA for the CDR3 is TGTGCCAGCAGCTCATCAGGGCAGGGGAATGAGCAGTTCTTC. It specifies CASSSSGQGNEQFF.

The J gene is TRBJ2-5, the V gene TRBV7-2, with D uncertain. There are 15 residues in the CDR3. Per germline, CDR1 SGHTA and CDR2 FQGNSA. V was pared by 0 bases and J by 5 bases, with 13 bases between. CDR3 sequence reads: CASSLAFSGQETQYF. The CDR3 bases are TGTGCCAGCAGCTTAGCTTTCAGTGGGCAGGAGACCCAGTACTTC.

The chain couples TRBV7-2 to TRBJ1-2; D gene uncertain. This CDR3 has 12 amino acids. The germline V gene encodes CDR1 SGHTA and CDR2 FQGNSA. V was trimmed by 1 base and J by 5 bases, leaving 5 bases between them. The CDR3 nucleotides are TGTGCCAGCAGCTTAGATCTTTATGGCTACACCTTC. Translation gives CASSLDLYGYTF.

The chain links TRBV4-3 to TRBJ2-2, with 7 bases lining up with TRBD1. The ends lost 3 bases at V and 7 bases at J; junction bases unmatched: 8. The CDR3 runs 15 residues. Germline V lookup: CDR1 LGHNA, CDR2 YSLEER. CDR3 region: CASSHFKGAGGELFF. Here the CDR3 DNA reads TGCGCCAGCAGCCATTTTAAGGGGGCCGGCGGGGAGCTGTTTTTT.

The J gene is TRBJ2-3, the V gene TRBV11-2; 8 nucleotides agree with TRBD2. Germline trimming cut 7 bases from V and 4 bases from J; bases unmatched to any gene: 10. The germline V gene has CDR1 SGHAT and CDR2 FQNNGV. CDR3 length: 15 amino acids. The CDR3 DNA is TGTGCCAGCACAGCGGGGGCCCTAGACGCAGATACGCAGTATTTT. It codes for CASTAGALDADTQYF.

This clone was seen just once. This chain uses TRBV19 with TRBJ2-1, with D tentatively TRBD2 (5 bases). Germline values: CDR1 LNHDA, CDR2 SQIVND (reference sequence). The CDR3 sequence is 16 residues long. Trimming pared 0 bases from V and 2 bases from J, leaving 11 bases between. The CDR3 DNA reads as TGTGCCAGTAGTATAGATCAGGCGGGTGCCTACAATGAGCAGTTCTTC. Translated: CASSIDQAGAYNEQFF.

The chain recombines TRBV27 with TRBJ2-3; TRBD2 is a possible D gene (5 bases). V gave up 5 bases and J gave up 4 bases, with 7 bases separating them. The CDR3 length is 12 residues. The germline CDR1 and CDR2 sequences are MNHEY and SMNVEV (reference sequence). The CDR3 bases are TGTGCCAGCAGTGGAGGACCAGATACGCAGTATTTT. This encodes CASSGGPDTQYF.

V is TRBV2 and J is TRBJ2-1; 13 bases agree with TRBD2. The CDR3 extends over 17 amino acids. CDR1 is SNHLY, CDR2 FYNNEI, per germline. Trimming removed 6 bases from V and 9 bases from J; junction bases left unmatched: 14. DNA for the CDR3: TGTGCCAGCAGCGAGACTAGCGGGGGGACCATGAGGGTTGAGCAGTTCTTC. Translation: CASSETSGGTMRVEQFF.

This sequence joins TRBV14 and TRBJ2-4, with a weak D call TRBD1 (6 bases). The V end lost 3 bases, the J end lost 2 bases, and 14 bases lay between the germline ends. CDR3 length: 16 amino acids. Looked up from germline, CDR1 is SGHDN and CDR2 is FVKESK. The chain's CDR3 is CASSQTGYGTKNIQYF. The CDR3 DNA reads as TGTGCCAGCAGCCAGACAGGATACGGGACCAAAAACATTCAGTACTTC.

This clone was detected only once. V and J are TRBV9 and TRBJ2-3; 9 nucleotides align to TRBD1. Germline V CDR1 and CDR2: SGDLS, YYNGEE. V dropped 3 bases and J dropped 2; count of bases not matched to a gene: 22. The CDR3 contains 21 residues. The CDR3: CASSAPRGWTGVSPHTDTQYF. The CDR3 DNA sequence: TGTGCCAGCAGCGCCCCGAGGGGCTGGACAGGGGTGTCCCCACACACAGATACGCAGTATTTT.

The chain employs TRBV14 and TRBJ2-3, with TRBD1 identical over 9 bases. V was pared by 4 bases and J by 1 base, with 6 bases of the junction left unmatched. CDR3 size: 16 residues. Germline loops: CDR1 SGHDN, CDR2 FVKESK. The CDR3 nucleotides read TGTGCCAGCAGCCCCCTACGGACAGGGGGCACAGATACGCAGTATTTT. Protein: CASSPLRTGGTDTQYF.

Regarding this clone: The identical CDR3 is also encoded by other nucleotide sequences in the sample. V gene TRBV27 combines with J gene TRBJ1-6, with 9 positions matching TRBD1. CDR1 is MNHEY and CDR2 is SMNVEV in the germline V gene (reference sequence). The ends lost 5 bases at V and 7 bases at J; junction bases unmatched: 3. This CDR3 comprises 14 residues. CDR3 residues: CASSSGQGNSPLHF. The DNA for the CDR3 is TGTGCCAGCAGTAGCGGACAGGGGAATTCACCCCTCCACTTT.

This clone has only one observation. This sequence joins TRBV6-1 and TRBJ2-1; D is perhaps TRBD1 (5 bases). The CDR3 is 15 residues long. The V end was cut by 1 base, the J end by 7 bases, with 14 bases between. Germline CDR1 and CDR2: MNHNS and SASEGT. The CDR3 nucleotides are TGTGCCAGCAGTGAAGGCGCAGGGTTATCGAATGAGCAGTTCTTC. This codes for CASSEGAGLSNEQFF.

The genes are TRBV28 and TRBJ2-7; D may be TRBD2 (5 bases). Per the germline V gene, CDR1 is MDHEN and CDR2 is SYDVKM. The CDR3 is 12 residues long. V shed 3 bases and J shed 4 bases, with 7 bases lying between them. This CDR3 is CASSFRGYEQYF. The CDR3 region has the DNA TGTGCCAGCAGTTTCCGGGGTTACGAGCAGTACTTC. Looking up the rest from reference TRBV28 and TRBJ2-7 gives the full variable domain: DVKVTQSSRYLVKRTGEKVFLECVQDMDHENMFWYRQDPGLGLRLIYFSYDVKMKEKGDIPEGYSVSREKKERFSLILESASTNQTSMYLCASSFRGYEQYFGPGTRLTVT.

V is TRBV2 and J is TRBJ2-5, with 7 bases that match TRBD1. The DNA end is more similar to TRBJ2-7, so the J call may be wrong. The CDR3 runs 12 residues. Germline CDR1 is SNHLY and CDR2 is FYNNEI. CDR3 sequence (DNA): TGTGCCACGAACAGGGGTGTCTACGAGCAGTACTTC. Translation: CATNRGVYEQYF.

A single count supports this clone. The sample carries other DNA sequences with the same CDR3. The J gene is TRBJ1-1, the V gene TRBV4-3, with a possible D match to TRBD1 (6 bases). CDR1 and CDR2 (germline): LGHNA, YSLEER. The CDR3 is made up of 15 amino acids. Trimming stripped 1 base from V and 4 bases from J, with 13 bases between. The CDR3 DNA is TGCGCCAGCAGCCAAGTGAGTCAGGGGACCACTGAAGCTTTCTTT. As protein: CASSQVSQGTTEAFF.

This chain uses TRBV5-6 with TRBJ2-5; D is unresolved. Germline loops: CDR1 SGHDT, CDR2 YYEEEE. This CDR3 contains 12 residues. Trimming took off 7 bases at V and 5 bases at J, with 12 bases between the two ends. The CDR3 spells CASEVPGETQYF. CDR3 in DNA: TGTGCCAGCGAAGTACCCGGGGAGACCCAGTACTTC.

The chain links TRBV4-3 to TRBJ1-2; 7 bases match TRBD1. V dropped 0 bases and J dropped 4; count of bases not matched to a gene: 5. This CDR3 is 15 amino acids long. Per the germline V gene, CDR1 is LGHNA and CDR2 is YSLEER. The CDR3 loop reads CASSQDPGQSYGYTF. The DNA for the CDR3 is TGCGCCAGCAGCCAAGATCCGGGACAGTCCTATGGCTACACCTTC.

This chain links TRBV27 with TRBJ1-2; 7 nucleotides match TRBD1. The CDR3 covers 15 residues. Trimming cost V 2 bases and J 4 bases; bases outside gene matches: 7. Germline lookup yields CDR1 MNHEY and CDR2 SMNVEV (reference sequence). The CDR3 region has the DNA TGTGCCAGCAGTTTAGCTTCAGGGGGTAGCTATGGCTACACCTTC. Translated, it gives CASSLASGGSYGYTF.